Following are 17 T cell receptor beta chains from one sample sequenced in a study of blood T cell repertoires in COVID-19. Assay: immunoSEQ multiplex PCR; the TCRdb copy retains only in-frame clones and omits some. The data show 110,000 to 150,000 clones, approximately 84% seen once. Material: peripheral blood. The receptors derive from a woman aged 55-75 years with acute or convalescent COVID-19.

The gene calls are TRBV5-4 and TRBJ2-3; 11 bases are shared with TRBD2. This CDR3 has 16 amino acids. Germline-derived CDR1 and CDR2 are SGHNT and YYREEE (reference sequence). V dropped 4 bases and J dropped 0; count of bases not matched to a gene: 4. The CDR3 nucleotides are TGTGCCAGCAGCCCCGGACTAGCGGGCAGCACAGATACGCAGTATTTT. It encodes CASSPGLAGSTDTQYF.

This clone was seen a few times. The chain combines TRBV14 with TRBJ1-4; D remains unclear. Trimming removed 3 bases from V and 6 bases from J, with 14 bases in between. This CDR3 has 15 amino acids. Germline V gives CDR1 SGHDN, CDR2 FVKESK. DNA of the CDR3: TGTGCCAGCAGCCACCGGATAGTGGGAGATGAAAAACTGTTTTTT. Amino acids: CASSHRIVGDEKLFF.

V gene TRBV18 combines with J gene TRBJ2-3; D call uncertain. The V end was cut by 1 base, the J end by 4 bases, with 9 bases between. The CDR3 runs to 14 residues. CDR1 is KGHSH, CDR2 LQKENI, per germline. CDR3 DNA: TGTGCCAGCTCACCACGAATTCGAGCAGATACGCAGTATTTT. This sequence encodes CASSPRIRADTQYF.

Here the CDR3 DNA reads TGTGCCAGCAGTGAATTTAGTGAGTCCCCCTACGAGCAGTACTTC. Amino acids: CASSEFSESPYEQYF. The chain has TRBV25-1 and TRBJ2-7, with D unresolved. This CDR3 is 15 amino acids long. Trimming left V 1 base short and J 2 bases short, with 12 bases between. Germline CDR1 is MGHDK and CDR2 is SYGVNS.

The rearrangement uses TRBV6-5 and TRBJ1-5; 8 nucleotides match TRBD1. Germline V gene sequence: CDR1 MNHEY, CDR2 SVGAGI. Trimming removed 6 bases from V and 0 bases from J; junction bases left unmatched: 1. CDR3 length: 14 amino acids. The CDR3 sequence is CASRQGVSNQPQHF. CDR3 sequence (DNA): TGTGCCAGCAGACAGGGGGTTAGCAATCAGCCCCAGCATTTT.

This chain joins TRBV24-1 and TRBJ2-1, with 12 bases identical to TRBD2. This CDR3 spans 17 amino acids. CDR1 and CDR2 (germline): KGHDR, SFDVKD. V trimming: 12 bases; J trimming: 8 bases; junction bases outside the gene matches: 19. The CDR3 is CAPSGPSGRANSHEQFF. DNA of the CDR3: TGTGCCCCTTCTGGGCCTAGCGGGAGGGCCAATTCCCATGAGCAGTTCTTC.

V is TRBV28 and J is TRBJ1-2, with TRBD1 identical over 7 bases. Trimming at V came to 3 bases and at J to 10 bases, leaving 5 bases not matched to a gene. Looked up from germline, CDR1 is MDHEN and CDR2 is SYDVKM. CDR3 length equals 12 residues. CDR3 region: CASSLTGFNYTF. The CDR3 DNA reads TGTGCCAGCAGTTTGACAGGGTTCAACTACACCTTC.

The chain combines TRBV5-6 with TRBJ1-1; 8 bases are a match to TRBD1. Germline V gives CDR1 SGHDT, CDR2 YYEEEE. J lost 5 bases, V lost 0 bases, and 6 bases had no gene match. The CDR3 covers 15 residues. DNA of the CDR3: TGTGCCAGCAGCTTGGACAGGGGGTCGGGGACTGAAGCTTTCTTT. It is translated as CASSLDRGSGTEAFF.

V and J are TRBV5-4 and TRBJ2-2; TRBD1 is a possible D gene (6 bases). With 0 bases removed from V and 3 bases from J, the gap between germline ends came to 9 bases. The CDR3 extends over 15 amino acids. The germline V gene encodes CDR1 SGHNT and CDR2 YYREEE (reference sequence). DNA for the CDR3: TGTGCCAGCAGCTTGGGGGCAGGGGACACCGGGGAGCTGTTTTTT. Translating it yields CASSLGAGDTGELFF.

V gene TRBV18 combines with J gene TRBJ1-1, with 9 bases lining up with TRBD1. The germline gives CDR1 KGHSH, CDR2 LQKENI. V shed 5 bases, J shed 1 base, and the junction held 8 bases outside the gene matches. This CDR3 comprises 16 residues. CDR3 sequence: CASSSDRGQGNTEAFF. The CDR3 DNA sequence: TGTGCCAGCTCATCGGATAGGGGACAGGGGAACACTGAAGCTTTCTTT.

This clone has just a few counts. The chain is built from TRBV4-2 and TRBJ1-1; TRBD1 is a possible D gene (6 bases). The CDR3 spans 15 residues. The germline CDR1 and CDR2 sequences are LGHNA and YNFKEQ. Trimming stripped 0 bases from V and 7 bases from J, with 15 bases between. Here the CDR3 reads CASSQDVAGVSEAFF. The CDR3 nucleotides are TGTGCCAGCAGCCAAGATGTGGCAGGGGTAAGTGAAGCTTTCTTT.

The V and J genes are TRBV9 and TRBJ2-1; 13 nucleotides line up with TRBD2. V lost 1 base, J lost 6 bases, and 4 bases stayed unmatched. The CDR3 totals 16 residues. The germline V gene encodes CDR1 SGDLS and CDR2 YYNGEE. The CDR3: CASSVTLAGGFNEQFF. The CDR3, as DNA: TGTGCCAGCAGCGTAACACTAGCGGGAGGGTTCAATGAGCAGTTCTTC.

V usage is TRBV5-1 and J usage is TRBJ1-3, with TRBD1 matching over 7 bases. Germline loops: CDR1 SGHRS, CDR2 YFSETQ. V lost 3 bases and J lost 2; bases outside the gene matches: 2. CDR3 length: 14 residues. The CDR3: CASSWDRPGNTIYF. The CDR3 bases are TGCGCCAGCAGCTGGGACAGACCTGGAAACACCATATATTTT.

The gene calls are TRBV10-3 and TRBJ2-7; 8 bases line up with TRBD1. V shed 10 bases and J 3 bases; nucleotides not matched to a gene: 5. Germline-derived CDR1 and CDR2 are ENHRY and SYGVKD. The CDR3 sequence is 12 residues long. This CDR3 reads CATRDRIYEQYF. DNA for the CDR3: TGTGCCACTAGGGACAGGATCTACGAGCAGTACTTC.

V gene TRBV12-5 combines with J gene TRBJ1-5, with TRBD1 as a possible D gene (6 bases). V was trimmed by 6 bases and J by 6 bases, leaving 12 bases between them. The germline V gene has CDR1 LGHNT and CDR2 FRNRAP. There are 13 residues in the CDR3. The CDR3 region is CASGDSTGQPQHF. CDR3 bases: TGTGCTAGTGGGGACAGCACGGGTCAGCCCCAGCATTTT.

The chain has TRBV5-6 and TRBJ1-6; possibly TRBD1 for D (5 bases). V lost 4 bases, J lost 6 bases, and 14 bases lay in between. Germline V gene data show CDR1 as SGHDT and CDR2 as YYEEEE. CDR3 length equals 15 residues. The CDR3 coding sequence is TGTGCCAGCAGCGCTGGCGGGACTTTTAATTCACCCCTCCACTTT. Its protein is CASSAGGTFNSPLHF.

Only a few counts were recorded for this clone. V and J are TRBV10-3 and TRBJ2-1; 7 bases are shared with TRBD2. Trimming took 2 bases from V and 10 from J; bases not matched to a gene: 5. CDR1 is ENHRY, CDR2 SYGVKD, per germline. This CDR3 comprises 13 residues. The CDR3 nucleotides read TGTGCCATCAGTGAGACCGGAGCGGGAGAGCAGTTCTTC. Protein sequence: CAISETGAGEQFF.